What follows is one TCR beta chain and its context. This sample stems from a study of blood T cell repertoires in COVID-19. Overall study context: The United States, Italy and Spain provided the acute and convalescent COVID-19 samples.

Original processing methods: Counts of nucleated cells, estimated from reference gene primer amplification, were obtained. Libraries were prepared by immunoSEQ multiplex PCR; TCRdb keeps only in-frame clonotypes and omits some of them. V and J calls and clone size are as listed in that table; D and trimming were resolved from the DNA. The table records about 92,000 clones, around 80% of them present only once. Germline V gene data show CDR1 as KGHSH and CDR2 as LQKENI. V lost 0 bases, J lost 6 bases, and 2 bases stayed unmatched. The CDR3 runs 13 residues. Material: peripheral blood. The clonotype was recovered from a man aged 50 or older who had recovered from COVID-19. This chain links TRBV18 with TRBJ2-7, with 7 bases matching TRBD1. CDR3 residues: CASSPPGGAEQYF. CDR3 DNA sequence: TGTGCCAGCTCACCACCAGGGGGCGCCGAGCAGTACTTC.